This TCR beta chain was captured by sequencing in a study of cytomegalovirus exposure and HLA in healthy donors. Across the study: For the 300 to 400 genotyped donors, more than 65% fell within the Caucasian-associated ancestry cluster. Study results and limitations: The presence/absence work took it that sequencing depth was about the same across donors. Earlier findings revealed that most TCR beta V segments proved productive either about 87% or about 30% of the time. Certain indistinguishable V segments, among them TRBV6-2 and TRBV6-3, were excluded.

This clone showed up just a few times. What it recognizes is unknown. The ends were cut back, 0 bases at V and 8 bases at J, with 9 bases in the middle. This CDR3 is 13 amino acids long. Germline-derived CDR1 and CDR2 are SGDLS and YYNGEE. PCR employed 60 Vbeta and 13 Jbeta primers. Clones were read by immunoSEQ multiplex PCR, and TCRdb kept only the in-frame ones, dropping some. The top ten hold less than 6.5% of the sample, which has approximately 88,000 clones, about 78% seen once. This chain connects TRBV9 to TRBJ2-1; D perhaps matches TRBD1 (6 bases). The sequence derives from a man aged 18 to 35 in good health and CMV-seropositive. Sequences were obtained from PBMCs. The CDR3 here is CASSVDRDDEQFF. CDR3 DNA: TGTGCCAGCAGCGTAGACAGGGATGATGAGCAGTTCTTC.